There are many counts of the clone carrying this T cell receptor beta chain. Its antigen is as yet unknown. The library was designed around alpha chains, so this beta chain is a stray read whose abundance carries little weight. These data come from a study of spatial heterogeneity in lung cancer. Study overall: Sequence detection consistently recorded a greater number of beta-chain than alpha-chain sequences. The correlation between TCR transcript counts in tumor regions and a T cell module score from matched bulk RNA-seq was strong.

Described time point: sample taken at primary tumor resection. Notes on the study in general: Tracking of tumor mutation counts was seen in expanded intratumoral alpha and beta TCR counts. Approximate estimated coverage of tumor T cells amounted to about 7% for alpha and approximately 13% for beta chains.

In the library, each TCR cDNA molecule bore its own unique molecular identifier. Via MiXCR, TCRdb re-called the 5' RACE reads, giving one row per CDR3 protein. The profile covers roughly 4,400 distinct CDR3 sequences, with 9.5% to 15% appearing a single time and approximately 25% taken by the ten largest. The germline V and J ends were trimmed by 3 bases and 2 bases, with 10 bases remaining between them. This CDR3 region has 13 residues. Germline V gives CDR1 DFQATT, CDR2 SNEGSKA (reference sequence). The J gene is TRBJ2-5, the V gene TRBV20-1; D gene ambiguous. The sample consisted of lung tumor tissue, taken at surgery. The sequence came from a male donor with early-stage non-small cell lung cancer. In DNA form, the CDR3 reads TGCAGTGCTAGTGCAGCAGTTCAAGAGACCCAGTACTTC. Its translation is CSASAAVQETQYF.